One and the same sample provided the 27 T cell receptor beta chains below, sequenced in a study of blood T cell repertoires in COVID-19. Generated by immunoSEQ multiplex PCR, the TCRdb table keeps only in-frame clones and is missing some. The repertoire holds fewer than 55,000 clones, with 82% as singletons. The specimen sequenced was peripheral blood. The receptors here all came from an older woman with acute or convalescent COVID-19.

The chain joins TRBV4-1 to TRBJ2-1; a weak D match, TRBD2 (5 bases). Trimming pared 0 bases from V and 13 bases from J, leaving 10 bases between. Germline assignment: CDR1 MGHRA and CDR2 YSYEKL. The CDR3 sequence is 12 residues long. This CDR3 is CASSQDVSGQFF. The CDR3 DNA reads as TGCGCCAGCAGCCAAGATGTTTCGGGACAGTTCTTC.

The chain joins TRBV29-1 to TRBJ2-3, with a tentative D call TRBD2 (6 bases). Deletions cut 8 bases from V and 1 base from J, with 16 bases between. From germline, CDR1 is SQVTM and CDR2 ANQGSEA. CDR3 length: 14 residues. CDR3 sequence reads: CSTRTSYGTDTQYF. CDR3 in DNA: TGCAGCACCCGTACTAGCTACGGCACAGATACGCAGTATTTT.

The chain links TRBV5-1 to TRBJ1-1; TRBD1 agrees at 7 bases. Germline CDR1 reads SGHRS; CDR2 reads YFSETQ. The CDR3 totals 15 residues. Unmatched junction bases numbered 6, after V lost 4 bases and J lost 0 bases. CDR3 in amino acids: CASSEQGQLNTEAFF. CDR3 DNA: TGCGCCAGCAGCGAACAGGGACAGCTGAACACTGAAGCTTTCTTT.

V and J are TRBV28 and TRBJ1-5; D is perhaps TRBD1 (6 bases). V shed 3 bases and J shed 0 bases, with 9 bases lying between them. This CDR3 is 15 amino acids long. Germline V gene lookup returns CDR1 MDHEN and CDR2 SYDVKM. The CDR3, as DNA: TGTGCCAGCAGTTTTGCAGGGGATAGCAATCAGCCCCAGCATTTT. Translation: CASSFAGDSNQPQHF.

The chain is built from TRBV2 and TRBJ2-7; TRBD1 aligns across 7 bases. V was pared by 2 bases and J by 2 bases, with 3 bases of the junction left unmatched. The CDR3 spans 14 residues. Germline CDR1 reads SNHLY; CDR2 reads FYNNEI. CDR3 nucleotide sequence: TGTGCCAGCAGTGAACAGGGGGAAACCTACGAGCAGTACTTC. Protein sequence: CASSEQGETYEQYF. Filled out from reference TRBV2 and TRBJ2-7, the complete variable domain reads EPEVTQTPSHQVTQMGQEVILRCVPISNHLYFYWYRQILGQKVEFLVSFYNNEISEKSEIFDDQFSVERPDGSNFTLKIRSTKLEDSAMYFCASSEQGETYEQYFGPGTRLTVT.

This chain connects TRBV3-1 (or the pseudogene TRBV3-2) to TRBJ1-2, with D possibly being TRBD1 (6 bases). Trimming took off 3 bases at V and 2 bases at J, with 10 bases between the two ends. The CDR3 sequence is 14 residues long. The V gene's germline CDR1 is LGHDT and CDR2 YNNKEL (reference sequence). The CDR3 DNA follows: TGTGCCAGCAGCCATCTCAGGGGAAACTATGGCTACACCTTC. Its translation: CASSHLRGNYGYTF.

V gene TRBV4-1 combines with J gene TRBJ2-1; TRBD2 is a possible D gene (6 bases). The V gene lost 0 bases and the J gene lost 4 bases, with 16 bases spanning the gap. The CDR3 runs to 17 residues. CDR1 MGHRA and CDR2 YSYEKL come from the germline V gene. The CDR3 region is CASSQENGVGGYNEQFF. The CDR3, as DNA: TGCGCCAGCAGCCAAGAAAACGGCGTTGGGGGGTACAATGAGCAGTTCTTC.

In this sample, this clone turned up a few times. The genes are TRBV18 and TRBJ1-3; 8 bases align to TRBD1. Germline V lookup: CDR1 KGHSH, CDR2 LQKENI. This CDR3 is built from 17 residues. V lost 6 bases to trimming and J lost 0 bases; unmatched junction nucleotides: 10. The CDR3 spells CASSRQGPEFSGNTIYF. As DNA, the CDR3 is TGTGCCAGCTCGCGACAGGGGCCCGAGTTCTCTGGAAACACCATATATTTT.

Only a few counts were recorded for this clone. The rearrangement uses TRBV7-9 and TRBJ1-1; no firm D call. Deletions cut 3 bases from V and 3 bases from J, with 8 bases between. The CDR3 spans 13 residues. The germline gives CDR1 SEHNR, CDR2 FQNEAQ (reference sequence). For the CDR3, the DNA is TGTGCCAGCAGCTTGAACCGAGACACTGAAGCTTTCTTT. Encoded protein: CASSLNRDTEAFF.

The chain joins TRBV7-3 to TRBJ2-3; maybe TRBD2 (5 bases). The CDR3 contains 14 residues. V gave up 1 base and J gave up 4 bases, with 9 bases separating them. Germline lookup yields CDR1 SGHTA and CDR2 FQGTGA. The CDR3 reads CASSLSLASDTQYF. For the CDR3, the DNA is TGTGCCAGCAGCTTAAGTCTAGCTTCAGATACGCAGTATTTT.

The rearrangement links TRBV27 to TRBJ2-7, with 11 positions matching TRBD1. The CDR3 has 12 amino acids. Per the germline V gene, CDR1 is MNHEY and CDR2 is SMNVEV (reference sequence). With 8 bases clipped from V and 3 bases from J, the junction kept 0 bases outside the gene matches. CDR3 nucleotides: TGTGCCAGCGGGACAGGGGGCTACGAGCAGTACTTC. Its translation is CASGTGGYEQYF.

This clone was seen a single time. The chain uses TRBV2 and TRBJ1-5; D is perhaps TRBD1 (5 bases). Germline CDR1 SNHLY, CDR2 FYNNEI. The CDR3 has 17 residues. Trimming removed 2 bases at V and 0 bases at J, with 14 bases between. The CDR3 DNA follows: TGTGCCAGCAGTGAAAGGGTGCCAGGGTATAGCAATCAGCCCCAGCATTTT. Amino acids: CASSERVPGYSNQPQHF.

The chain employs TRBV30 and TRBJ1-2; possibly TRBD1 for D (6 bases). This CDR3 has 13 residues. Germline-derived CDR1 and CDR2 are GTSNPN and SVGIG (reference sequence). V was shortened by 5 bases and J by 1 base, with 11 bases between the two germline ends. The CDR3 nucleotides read TGTGCCTGGGGGCAGGGGCTTAACTATGGCTACACCTTC. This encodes CAWGQGLNYGYTF.

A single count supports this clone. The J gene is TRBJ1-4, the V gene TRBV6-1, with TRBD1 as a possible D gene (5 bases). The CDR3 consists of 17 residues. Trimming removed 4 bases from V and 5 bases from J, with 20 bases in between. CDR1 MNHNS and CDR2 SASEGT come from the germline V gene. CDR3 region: CASSGGTDTPMNEKLFF. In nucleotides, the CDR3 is TGTGCCAGCAGTGGGGGAACGGACACCCCGATGAATGAAAAACTGTTTTTT.

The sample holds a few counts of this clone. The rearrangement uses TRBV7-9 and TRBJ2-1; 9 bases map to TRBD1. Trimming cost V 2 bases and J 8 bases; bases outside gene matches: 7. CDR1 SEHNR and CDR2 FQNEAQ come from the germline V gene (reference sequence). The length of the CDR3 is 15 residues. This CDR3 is CASSLTGQGKDEQFF. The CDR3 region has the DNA TGTGCCAGCAGCTTAACGGGACAGGGAAAAGATGAGCAGTTCTTC. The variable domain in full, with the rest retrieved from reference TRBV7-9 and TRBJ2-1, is DTGVSQNPRHKITKRGQNVTFRCDPISEHNRLYWYRQTLGQGPEFLTYFQNEAQLEKSRLLSDRFSAERPKGSFSTLEIQRTEQGDSAMYLCASSLTGQGKDEQFFGPGTRLTVL.

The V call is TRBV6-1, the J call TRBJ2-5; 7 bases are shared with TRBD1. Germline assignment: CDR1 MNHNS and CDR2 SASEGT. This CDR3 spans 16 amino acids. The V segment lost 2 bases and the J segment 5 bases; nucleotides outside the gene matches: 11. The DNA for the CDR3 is TGTGCCAGCAGTGAATACAGGGGACAAACCCTGGAGACCCAGTACTTC. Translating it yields CASSEYRGQTLETQYF.

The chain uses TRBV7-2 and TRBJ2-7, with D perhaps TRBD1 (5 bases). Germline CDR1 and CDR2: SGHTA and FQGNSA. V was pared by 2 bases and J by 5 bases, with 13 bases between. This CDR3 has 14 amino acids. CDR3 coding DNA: TGTGCCAGCAGCTTACGACAGAGAGACGACGAGCAGTACTTC. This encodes CASSLRQRDDEQYF.

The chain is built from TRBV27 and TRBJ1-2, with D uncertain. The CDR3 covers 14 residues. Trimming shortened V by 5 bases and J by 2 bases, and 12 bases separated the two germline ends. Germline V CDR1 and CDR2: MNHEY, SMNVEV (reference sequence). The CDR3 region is CASSPRGENYGYTF. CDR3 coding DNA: TGTGCCAGCAGTCCCCGGGGAGAAAACTATGGCTACACCTTC.

Here the CDR3 DNA reads TGTGCCAGCAGCTTAGATGTGGACAGCCCCGAGCAGTACTTC. Translation: CASSLDVDSPEQYF. The V gene is TRBV7-9, the J gene TRBJ2-7, with D possibly TRBD1 on 6 matching bases. The CDR3 consists of 14 residues. V dropped 1 base and J dropped 6 bases, with 13 bases sitting between them. Germline V gene data show CDR1 as SEHNR and CDR2 as FQNEAQ (reference sequence).

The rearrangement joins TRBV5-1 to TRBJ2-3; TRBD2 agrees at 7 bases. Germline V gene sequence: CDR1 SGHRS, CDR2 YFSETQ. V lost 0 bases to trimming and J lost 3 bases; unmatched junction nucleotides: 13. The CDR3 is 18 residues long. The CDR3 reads CASSLAPRIDGRTDTQYF. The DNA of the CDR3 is TGCGCCAGCAGCTTGGCCCCCCGAATCGACGGGAGGACAGATACGCAGTATTTT. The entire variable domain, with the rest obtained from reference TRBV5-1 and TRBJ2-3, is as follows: KAGVTQTPRYLIKTRGQQVTLSCSPISGHRSVSWYQQTPGQGLQFLFEYFSETQRNKGNFPGRFSGRQFSNSRSEMNVSTLELGDSALYLCASSLAPRIDGRTDTQYFGPGTRLTVL.

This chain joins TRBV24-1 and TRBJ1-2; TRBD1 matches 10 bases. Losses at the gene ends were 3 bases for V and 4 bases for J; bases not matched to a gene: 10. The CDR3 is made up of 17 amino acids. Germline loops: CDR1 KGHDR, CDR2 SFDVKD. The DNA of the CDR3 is TGTGCCACCAGTGATGCGACTCCGGGACAGGGGATCTATGGCTACACCTTC. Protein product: CATSDATPGQGIYGYTF.

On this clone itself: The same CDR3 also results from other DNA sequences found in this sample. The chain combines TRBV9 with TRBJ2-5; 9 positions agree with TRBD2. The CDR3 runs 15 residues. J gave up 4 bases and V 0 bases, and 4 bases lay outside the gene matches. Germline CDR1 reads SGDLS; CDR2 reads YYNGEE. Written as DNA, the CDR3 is TGTGCCAGCAGCGTAGATAGCGGGAGAGGAGAGACCCAGTACTTC. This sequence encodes CASSVDSGRGETQYF.

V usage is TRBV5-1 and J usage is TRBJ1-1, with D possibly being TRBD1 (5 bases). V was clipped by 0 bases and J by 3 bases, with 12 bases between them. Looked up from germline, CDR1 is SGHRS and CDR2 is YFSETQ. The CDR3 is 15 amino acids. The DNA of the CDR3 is TGCGCCAGCAGCTTGGCCCCAGGGTTGGACACTGAAGCTTTCTTT. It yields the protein CASSLAPGLDTEAFF.

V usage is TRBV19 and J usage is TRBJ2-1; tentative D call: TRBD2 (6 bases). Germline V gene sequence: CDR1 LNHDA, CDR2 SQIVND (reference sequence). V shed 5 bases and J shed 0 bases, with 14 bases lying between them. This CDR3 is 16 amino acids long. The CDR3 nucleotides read TGTGCCAGTAGTGAGTGGCGGGGAAGCTCCTACAATGAGCAGTTCTTC. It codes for CASSEWRGSSYNEQFF.

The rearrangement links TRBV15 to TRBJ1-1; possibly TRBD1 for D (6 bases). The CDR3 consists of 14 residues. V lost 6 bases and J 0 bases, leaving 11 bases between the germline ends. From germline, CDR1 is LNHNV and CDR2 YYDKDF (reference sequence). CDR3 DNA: TGTGCCACCAGTGGGGGGGGCTTGAACACTGAAGCTTTCTTT. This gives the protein CATSGGGLNTEAFF.

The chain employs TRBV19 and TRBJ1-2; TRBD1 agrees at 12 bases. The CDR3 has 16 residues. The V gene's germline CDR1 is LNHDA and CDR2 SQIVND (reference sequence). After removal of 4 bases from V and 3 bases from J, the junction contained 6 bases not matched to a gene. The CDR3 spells CASSTLGTGGDYGYTF. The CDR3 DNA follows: TGTGCCAGTAGTACTCTCGGGACAGGGGGCGACTATGGCTACACCTTC.

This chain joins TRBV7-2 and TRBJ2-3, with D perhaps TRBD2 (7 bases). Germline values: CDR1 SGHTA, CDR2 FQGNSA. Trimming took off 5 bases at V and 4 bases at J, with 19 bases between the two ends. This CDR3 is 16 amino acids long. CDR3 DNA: TGTGCCAGCAGCCGCCATGGGGGGGGGCCCGCAGATACGCAGTATTTT. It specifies CASSRHGGGPADTQYF.